This T cell receptor beta chain derives from a study of shared clonotypes between healthy human individuals. V lost 0 bases, J lost 0 bases, and 10 bases lay in between. Germline V gives CDR1 SGHNT, CDR2 YYREEE (reference sequence). The CDR3 runs to 16 residues. General observations from the study: Naive CD4 clonotypes overlapped across a handful of donors at roughly 5.1%. Non-shared clonotypes showed lower generation probabilities than clonotypes common to all four donors.

A word on this clone: No antigen is known for it.

Clones were read by immunoSEQ multiplex PCR, and TCRdb kept only the in-frame ones, dropping some. This sample carries about 960,000 clones, about three quarters of them seen once, and the ten largest clones take about 1.5%. This sequence originates from a man between 18 and 29 years old in good health. The genes are TRBV5-4 and TRBJ1-3; D call uncertain. Specimen: memory CD4+ T cells sorted from blood. Documented subset: CD45RA-negative fraction. The CDR3 DNA sequence: TGTGCCAGCAGCTTGGATTGGGAAAGCTCTGGAAACACCATATATTTT. Its protein is CASSLDWESSGNTIYF.